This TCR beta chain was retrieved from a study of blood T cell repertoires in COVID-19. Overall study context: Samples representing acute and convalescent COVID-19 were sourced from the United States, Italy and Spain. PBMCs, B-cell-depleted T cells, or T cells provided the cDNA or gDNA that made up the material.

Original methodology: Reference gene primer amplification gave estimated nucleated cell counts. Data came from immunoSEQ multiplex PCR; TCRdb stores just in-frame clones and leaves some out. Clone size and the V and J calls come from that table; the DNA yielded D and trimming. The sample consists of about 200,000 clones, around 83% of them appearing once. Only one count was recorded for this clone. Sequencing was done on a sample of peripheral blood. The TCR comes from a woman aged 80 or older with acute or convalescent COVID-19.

CDR3 in amino acids: CASSPRGVETQYF. CDR3 nucleotides: TGTGCCAGCAGCCCGCGGGGGGTTGAGACCCAGTACTTC. The rearrangement uses TRBV3-1 (or the pseudogene TRBV3-2) and TRBJ2-5, with 8 bases fitting TRBD2. The V gene's germline CDR1 is LGHDT and CDR2 YNNKEL (reference sequence). The CDR3 spans 13 residues. V dropped 4 bases and J dropped 5; count of bases not matched to a gene: 3.